The 8 T cell receptor beta chains reported below all come from one sample, sequenced in a study of cytomegalovirus exposure and HLA in healthy donors (dated 2017 in TCRdb). The library was prepared using the immunoSEQ multiplex PCR assay. A mixture of 60 forward primers for TCR Vbeta segments and 13 reverse primers for TCR Jbeta segments was used in the multiplex PCR. The table was pulled from immuneACCESS by TCRdb, which kept in-frame rearrangements only. Such tables lose some clones; where checked, under half of the loss comes from unresolved V genes, and the rest has no known cause. This sample comprises 100,000 to 150,000 clones, approximately 8.9% of them detected only once. The ten largest clones represent roughly 7% of the sample. The specimen sequenced was PBMCs. These receptors were collected from a middle-aged woman in good health and CMV-seropositive.

This clone has only one observation. This rearrangement joins TRBV7-8 to TRBJ1-5; D gene uncertain. Trimming took 5 bases from V and 5 from J, leaving 13 bases between them. The V gene's germline CDR1 is SGHVS and CDR2 FQNEAQ. There are 14 residues in the CDR3. This CDR3 reads CASSLRENYQPQHF. DNA for the CDR3: TGTGCCAGCAGCCTCCGGGAAAATTATCAGCCCCAGCATTTT.

A few counts support this clone. The sample carries other DNA sequences with the same CDR3. The V call is TRBV29-1, the J call TRBJ1-2; tentative D call: TRBD1 (5 bases). Germline CDR1 and CDR2: SQVTM and ANQGSEA. The CDR3 covers 12 residues. The ends were cut back, 3 bases at V and 4 bases at J, with 9 bases in the middle. The CDR3 DNA reads as TGCAGCGTTGATGTGGGGGGCTATGGCTACACCTTC. Its translation: CSVDVGGYGYTF.

The rearrangement uses TRBV14 and TRBJ2-5; the match to TRBD1 covers 8 bases. This CDR3 has 14 amino acids. With 0 bases clipped from V and 5 bases from J, the junction kept 2 bases outside the gene matches. CDR1 and CDR2 from the germline V gene are SGHDN and FVKESK. CDR3 in DNA: TGTGCCAGCAGCCAAGACGGGGACAGGGAGACCCAGTACTTC. Translation gives CASSQDGDRETQYF.

The gene calls are TRBV2 and TRBJ2-7, with 9 bases lining up with TRBD1. CDR1 is SNHLY, CDR2 FYNNEI, per germline. The CDR3 has 15 residues. V lost 4 bases, J lost 2 bases, and 6 bases stayed unmatched. CDR3 nucleotides: TGTGCCAGCAGTGTCCCGGGACAGGGTGCCTACGAGCAGTACTTC. This sequence encodes CASSVPGQGAYEQYF. Looking up the rest from reference TRBV2 and TRBJ2-7 gives the full variable domain: EPEVTQTPSHQVTQMGQEVILRCVPISNHLYFYWYRQILGQKVEFLVSFYNNEISEKSEIFDDQFSVERPDGSNFTLKIRSTKLEDSAMYFCASSVPGQGAYEQYFGPGTRLTVT.

This clone appeared a few times. The chain joins TRBV5-3 to TRBJ1-1; 8 bases align to TRBD1. TRBV5-3 is designated an ORF whose function remains uncertain. This CDR3 region has 12 residues. The J segment lost 11 bases and the V segment lost 4 bases, leaving 7 bases of the junction unmatched. The CDR3 spells CARSLRGPSAFF. The DNA of the CDR3 is TGTGCCAGAAGCCTCAGGGGGCCCAGCGCTTTCTTT.

This clone was observed a handful of times. The chain carries TRBV13 and TRBJ2-4, with TRBD1 as a possible D gene (5 bases). Germline CDR1 PRHDT, CDR2 FYEKMQ (reference sequence). This CDR3 region has 13 residues. Trimming removed 5 bases at V and 3 bases at J, with 8 bases between. The CDR3 region is CASSPQGKNIQYF. In DNA form, the CDR3 reads TGTGCCAGCAGCCCCCAGGGCAAAAACATTCAGTACTTC.

The chain carries TRBV5-1 and TRBJ1-1; D is undetermined. The CDR3 sequence is 14 residues long. Germline loops: CDR1 SGHRS, CDR2 YFSETQ. V was clipped by 0 bases and J by 1 base, with 7 bases between them. The CDR3 sequence: CASSLVTANTEAFF. CDR3 bases: TGCGCCAGCAGCTTGGTAACAGCGAACACTGAAGCTTTCTTT.

The sample holds a few counts of this clone. The V and J genes are TRBV6-5 and TRBJ2-5; 12 nucleotides line up with TRBD2. Germline V gene sequence: CDR1 MNHEY, CDR2 SVGAGI. Trimming took 7 bases from V and 2 from J; bases not matched to a gene: 2. The CDR3 runs 14 residues. This chain's CDR3 is CASNLAGGQETQYF. In DNA form, the CDR3 reads TGTGCCAGCAATCTAGCGGGGGGGCAAGAGACCCAGTACTTC.